This note documents a single T cell receptor (beta chain) sequence. The record originates from a study of blood T cell repertoires in COVID-19. Cohorts were determined from participant-reported clinical history. This CDR3 has 15 residues. CDR1 is SGHRS, CDR2 YFSETQ, per germline. The V gene lost 0 bases and the J gene lost 0 bases, with 9 bases spanning the gap. Data came from immunoSEQ multiplex PCR; TCRdb stores just in-frame clones and leaves some out. The table lists some 150,000 clones, about 84% of them singletons. This TCR was recovered from a woman aged 18-35 years who had been exposed to COVID-19. Sequences were obtained from PBMCs or T cells enriched from blood (not recorded which). This rearrangement joins TRBV5-1 to TRBJ1-1; possible D gene TRBD1, 5 bases. CDR3 in amino acids: CASSLAGGMNTEAFF. For the CDR3, the DNA is TGCGCCAGCAGCTTGGCTGGGGGGATGAACACTGAAGCTTTCTTT.